One T cell receptor (beta chain) is described in this entry. Its antigen is still unknown. Clones were sequenced by immunoSEQ multiplex PCR, and TCRdb holds only the in-frame ones, with some missing. Of around 110,000 clones listed, approximately 85% are singletons. The sample is drawn from a study of T cell responses to AZD1222 COVID-19 vaccine. Study-level points and caveats: Spike was spanned by vaccine-associated CD4 TCRs, which were dominant at 160-218 and 743-854. White British people made up most donors, females outnumbered males, and clonal diversity was possibly underestimated. Spike-specific TCR breadth and depth both grew after two AZD1222 doses. Baseline antibody screening turned up just a handful of seropositive AZD1222 recipients.

Germline-derived CDR1 and CDR2 are SGHDT and YYEEEE. V was trimmed by 0 bases and J by 4 bases, leaving 7 bases between them. The CDR3 extends over 14 amino acids. This material consisted of peripheral blood, taken on day 0 of MenACWY control vaccination. The TCR originated in an adult in good health. The gene calls are TRBV5-6 and TRBJ2-2; a weak D match, TRBD1 (5 bases). The CDR3 loop is CASSLAGSTGELFF. For the CDR3, the DNA is TGTGCCAGCAGCTTGGCAGGGTCCACCGGGGAGCTGTTTTTT.